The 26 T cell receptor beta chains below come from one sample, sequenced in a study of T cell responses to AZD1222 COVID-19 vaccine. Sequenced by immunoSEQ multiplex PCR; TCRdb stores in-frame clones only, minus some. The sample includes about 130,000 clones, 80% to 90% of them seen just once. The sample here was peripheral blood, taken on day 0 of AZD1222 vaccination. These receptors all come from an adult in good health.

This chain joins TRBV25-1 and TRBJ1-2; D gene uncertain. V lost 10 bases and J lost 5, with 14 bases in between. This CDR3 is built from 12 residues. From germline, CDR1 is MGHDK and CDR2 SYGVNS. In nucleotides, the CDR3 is TGTGCCACCCCCCCGAGGGAGTATGGCTACACCTTC. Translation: CATPPREYGYTF.

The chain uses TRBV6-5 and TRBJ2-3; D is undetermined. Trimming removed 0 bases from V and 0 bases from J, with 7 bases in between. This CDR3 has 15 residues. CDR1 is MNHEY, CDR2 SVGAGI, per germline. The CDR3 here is CASSYSPGSTDTQYF. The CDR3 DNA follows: TGTGCCAGCAGTTACTCGCCCGGAAGCACAGATACGCAGTATTTT.

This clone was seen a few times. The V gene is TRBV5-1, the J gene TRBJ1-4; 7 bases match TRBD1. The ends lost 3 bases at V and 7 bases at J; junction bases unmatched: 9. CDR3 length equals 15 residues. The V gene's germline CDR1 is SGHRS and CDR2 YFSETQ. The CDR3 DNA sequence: TGCGCCAGCAGCTACCGACAGGGATCATCTGAAAAACTGTTTTTT. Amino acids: CASSYRQGSSEKLFF.

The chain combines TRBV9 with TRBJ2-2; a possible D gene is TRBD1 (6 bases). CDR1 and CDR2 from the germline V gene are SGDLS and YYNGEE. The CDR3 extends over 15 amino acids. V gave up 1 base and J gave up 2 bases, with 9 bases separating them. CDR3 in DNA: TGTGCCAGCAGCGTATCGGGACATAACACCGGGGAGCTGTTTTTT. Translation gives CASSVSGHNTGELFF.

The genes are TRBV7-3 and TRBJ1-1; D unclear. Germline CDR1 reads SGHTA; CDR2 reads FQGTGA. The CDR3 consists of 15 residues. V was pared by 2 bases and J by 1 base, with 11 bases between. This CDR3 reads CASSLGGWRNTEAFF. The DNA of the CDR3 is TGTGCCAGCAGCTTAGGTGGGTGGCGGAACACTGAAGCTTTCTTT.

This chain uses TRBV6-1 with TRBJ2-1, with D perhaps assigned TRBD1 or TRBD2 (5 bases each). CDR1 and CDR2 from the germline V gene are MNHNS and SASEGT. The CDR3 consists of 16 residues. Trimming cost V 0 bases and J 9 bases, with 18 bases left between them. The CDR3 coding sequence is TGTGCCAGCAGTGAAGCGCTCATGGGGCAGGCGGGTGAGCAGTTCTTC. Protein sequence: CASSEALMGQAGEQFF.

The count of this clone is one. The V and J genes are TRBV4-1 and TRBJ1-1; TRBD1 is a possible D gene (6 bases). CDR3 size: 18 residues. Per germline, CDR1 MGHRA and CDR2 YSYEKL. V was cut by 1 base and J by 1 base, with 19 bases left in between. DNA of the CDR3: TGCGCCAGCAGCCAAGCCTCCTTTAGGGGACATAAGAACACTGAAGCTTTCTTT. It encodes CASSQASFRGHKNTEAFF.

CDR3: CASRRDRSTEAFF. Here the CDR3 DNA reads TGCGCCAGCCGACGGGACAGATCCACTGAAGCTTTCTTT. V usage is TRBV10-2 and J usage is TRBJ1-1; 7 bases are shared with TRBD1. The CDR3 is 13 amino acids. Germline CDR1 reads WSHSY; CDR2 reads SAAADI. J lost 4 bases, V lost 8 bases, and 7 bases had no gene match.

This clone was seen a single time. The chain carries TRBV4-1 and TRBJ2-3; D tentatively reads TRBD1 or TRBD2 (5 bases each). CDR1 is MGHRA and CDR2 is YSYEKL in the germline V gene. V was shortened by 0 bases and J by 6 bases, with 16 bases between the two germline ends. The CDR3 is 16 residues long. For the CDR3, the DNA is TGCGCCAGCAGCCAAGATCTGGGGACGGCATCGGATACGCAGTATTTT. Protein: CASSQDLGTASDTQYF.

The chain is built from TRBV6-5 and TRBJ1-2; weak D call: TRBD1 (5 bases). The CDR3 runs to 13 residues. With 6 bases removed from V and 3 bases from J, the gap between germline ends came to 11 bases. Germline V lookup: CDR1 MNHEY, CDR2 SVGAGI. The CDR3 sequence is CASRPGKDYGYTF. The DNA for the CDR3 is TGTGCCAGCAGGCCAGGGAAGGACTATGGCTACACCTTC.

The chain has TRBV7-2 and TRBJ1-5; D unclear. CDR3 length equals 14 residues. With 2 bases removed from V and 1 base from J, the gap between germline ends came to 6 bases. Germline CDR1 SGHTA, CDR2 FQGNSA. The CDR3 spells CASSLTLSNQPQHF. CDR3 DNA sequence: TGTGCCAGCAGCTTAACGCTAAGCAATCAGCCCCAGCATTTT.

Here the CDR3 reads CATRAGGSTDTQYF. Written as DNA, the CDR3 is TGTGCCACGAGAGCGGGAGGGAGCACAGATACGCAGTATTTT. The chain couples TRBV30 to TRBJ2-3; 10 bases match TRBD2. Germline V lookup: CDR1 GTSNPN, CDR2 SVGIG (reference sequence). The CDR3 has 14 residues. J gave up 0 bases and V 8 bases, and 5 bases lay outside the gene matches.

The CDR3 is CASSLVAEETQYF. Here the CDR3 DNA reads TGCGCCAGCAGCTTGGTGGCGGAAGAGACCCAGTACTTC. V is TRBV5-1 and J is TRBJ2-5; D is unresolved. V dropped 0 bases and J dropped 3 bases, with 6 bases sitting between them. From germline, CDR1 is SGHRS and CDR2 YFSETQ. The CDR3 is made up of 13 amino acids.

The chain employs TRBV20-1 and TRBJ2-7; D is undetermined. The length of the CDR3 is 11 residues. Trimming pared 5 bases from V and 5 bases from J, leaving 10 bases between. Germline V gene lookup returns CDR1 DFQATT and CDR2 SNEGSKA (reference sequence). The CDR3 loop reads CSAPRQDEQYF. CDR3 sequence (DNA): TGCAGTGCTCCCCGCCAGGACGAGCAGTACTTC.

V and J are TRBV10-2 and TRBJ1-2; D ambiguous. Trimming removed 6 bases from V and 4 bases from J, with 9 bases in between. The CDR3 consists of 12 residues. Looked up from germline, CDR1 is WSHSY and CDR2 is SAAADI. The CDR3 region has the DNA TGCGCCAGCAGCTGGCAGACCTATGGCTACACCTTC. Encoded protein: CASSWQTYGYTF.

The DNA of the CDR3 is TGTGCTGTTCTCGGGGACTCCTATAATTCACCCCTCCACTTT. This encodes CAVLGDSYNSPLHF. The chain joins TRBV12-5 to TRBJ1-6, with D unclear. The V gene lost 11 bases and the J gene lost 0 bases, with 11 bases spanning the gap. The CDR3 extends over 14 amino acids. Germline V CDR1 and CDR2: LGHNT, FRNRAP.

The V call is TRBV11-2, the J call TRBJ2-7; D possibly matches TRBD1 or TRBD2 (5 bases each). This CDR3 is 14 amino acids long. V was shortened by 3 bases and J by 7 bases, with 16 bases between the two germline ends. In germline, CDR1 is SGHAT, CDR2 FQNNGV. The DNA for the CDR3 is TGTGCCAGCAGCTTGCTCGGGGCTTTGGGGGAGCAGTACTTC. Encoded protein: CASSLLGALGEQYF.

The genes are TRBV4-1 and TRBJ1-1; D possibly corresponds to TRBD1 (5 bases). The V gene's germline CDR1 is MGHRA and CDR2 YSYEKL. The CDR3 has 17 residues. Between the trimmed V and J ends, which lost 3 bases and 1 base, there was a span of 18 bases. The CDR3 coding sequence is TGCGCCAGCAGCCATGTACTAGCGGGACGGAGGAACACTGAAGCTTTCTTT. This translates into CASSHVLAGRRNTEAFF.

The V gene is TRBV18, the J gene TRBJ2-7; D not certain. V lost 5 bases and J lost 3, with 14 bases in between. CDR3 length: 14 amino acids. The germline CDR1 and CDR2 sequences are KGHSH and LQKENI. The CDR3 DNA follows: TGTGCCAGCTCAATAACCAATATTAACTACGAGCAGTACTTC. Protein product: CASSITNINYEQYF.

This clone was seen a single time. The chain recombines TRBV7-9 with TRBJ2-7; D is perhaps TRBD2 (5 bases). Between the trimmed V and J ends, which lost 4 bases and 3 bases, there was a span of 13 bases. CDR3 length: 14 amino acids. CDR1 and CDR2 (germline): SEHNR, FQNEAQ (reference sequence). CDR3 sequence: CASSSPGRDYEQYF. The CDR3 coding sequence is TGTGCCAGCAGCTCCCCTGGTCGGGACTACGAGCAGTACTTC.

This CDR3 reads CASRSGPNTGELFF. The DNA of the CDR3 is TGTGCCAGTAGGTCGGGCCCGAACACCGGGGAGCTGTTTTTT. V and J are TRBV19 and TRBJ2-2; no firm D call. Germline loops: CDR1 LNHDA, CDR2 SQIVND (reference sequence). Between the trimmed V and J ends, which lost 6 bases and 0 bases, there was a span of 8 bases. The CDR3 runs to 14 residues.

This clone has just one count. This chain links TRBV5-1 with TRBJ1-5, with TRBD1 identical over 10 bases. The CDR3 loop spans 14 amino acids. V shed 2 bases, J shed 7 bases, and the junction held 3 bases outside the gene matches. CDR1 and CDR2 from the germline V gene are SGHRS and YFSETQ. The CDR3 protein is CASSFGQGVQPQHF. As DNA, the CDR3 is TGCGCCAGCAGCTTCGGACAGGGGGTGCAGCCCCAGCATTTT.

CDR3 bases: TGTGCTAGTGGCAAAACCGGGACAGGGGGTTTGAACACTGAAGCTTTCTTT. Its translation is CASGKTGTGGLNTEAFF. This chain uses TRBV12-5 with TRBJ1-1; 11 nucleotides align to TRBD1. Germline-derived CDR1 and CDR2 are LGHNT and FRNRAP. The CDR3 is 17 amino acids. With V trimmed by 6 bases and J by 0 bases, 9 bases remained unmatched.

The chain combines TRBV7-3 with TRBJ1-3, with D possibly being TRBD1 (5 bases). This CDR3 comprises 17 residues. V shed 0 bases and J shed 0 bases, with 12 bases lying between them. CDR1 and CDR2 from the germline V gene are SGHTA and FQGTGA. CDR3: CASSLTAGRHSGNTIYF. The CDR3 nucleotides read TGTGCCAGCAGCTTAACGGCGGGACGCCACTCTGGAAACACCATATATTTT.

The CDR3 nucleotides are TGTGCCAGCAGCCGCGGGACCATCCGAACTGAAGCTTTCTTT. It specifies CASSRGTIRTEAFF. The chain employs TRBV3-1 (or the pseudogene TRBV3-2) and TRBJ1-1; perhaps TRBD1 as D (5 bases). This CDR3 has 14 residues. Germline CDR1 is LGHDT and CDR2 is YNNKEL (reference sequence). Trimming took 4 bases from V and 5 from J, leaving 14 bases between them.

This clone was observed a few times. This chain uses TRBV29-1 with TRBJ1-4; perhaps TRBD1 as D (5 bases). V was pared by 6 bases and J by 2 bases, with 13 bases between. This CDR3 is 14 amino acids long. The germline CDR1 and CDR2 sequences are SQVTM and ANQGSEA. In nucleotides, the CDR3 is TGCAGCGTCCATAGACAGAAGACTAATGAAAAACTGTTTTTT. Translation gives CSVHRQKTNEKLFF. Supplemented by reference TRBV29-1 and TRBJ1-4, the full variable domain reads SAVISQKPSRDICQRGTSLTIQCQVDSQVTMMFWYRQQPGQSLTLIATANQGSEATYESGFVIDKFPISRPNLTFSTLTVSNMSPEDSSIYLCSVHRQKTNEKLFFGSGTQLSVL.